Presented here are 10 T cell receptor beta chains from one specimen sequenced in a study of CD8 T cells in ankylosing spondylitis. Each CDR3 protein gets one entry after TCRdb re-called the 5' RACE reads with MiXCR. The sample lists approximately 260,000 distinct CDR3 sequences; 8% to 9.5% were seen once. The sequenced sample was blood, either unsorted or a sorted T cell fraction (not recorded which). All receptors derive from a male donor with ankylosing spondylitis or in good health (not recorded which).

Many counts were recorded for this clonotype. This sequence joins TRBV7-2 and TRBJ2-7; possibly TRBD2 for D (6 bases). V was cut by 2 bases and J by 0 bases, with 17 bases left in between. Germline V gene sequence: CDR1 SGHTA, CDR2 FQGNSA. The CDR3 is made up of 17 amino acids. The CDR3 loop is CASSLPSTGTASYEQYF. CDR3 nucleotides: TGTGCCAGCAGCTTACCCTCAACCGGGACTGCCTCCTACGAGCAGTACTTC.

This clonotype was seen at least ten times. The chain recombines TRBV7-8 with TRBJ2-3, with a tentative D call TRBD2 (6 bases). This CDR3 has 14 residues. Germline loops: CDR1 SGHVS, CDR2 FQNEAQ. The V and J ends lost 4 bases and 2 bases respectively, with 10 bases between them. CDR3 DNA sequence: TGTGCCAGCAGCTCCCGGGACTTCACAGATACGCAGTATTTT. This sequence encodes CASSSRDFTDTQYF.

This clonotype has at least ten counts. V usage is TRBV5-1 and J usage is TRBJ2-5; D is ambiguous. V lost 0 bases, J lost 2 bases, and 8 bases lay in between. The germline V gene has CDR1 SGHRS and CDR2 YFSETQ. The CDR3 covers 14 residues. As DNA, the CDR3 is TGCGCCAGCAGCTTGGGTGACCCTCAAGAGACCCAGTACTTC. The encoded protein is CASSLGDPQETQYF.

In this sample, this clonotype turned up a few times. The chain carries TRBV7-2 and TRBJ1-4; D possibly corresponds to TRBD1 (5 bases). CDR3 length equals 14 residues. Looked up from germline, CDR1 is SGHTA and CDR2 is FQGNSA. Trimming stripped 5 bases from V and 13 bases from J, with 20 bases between. The CDR3 DNA follows: TGTGCCAGCAGCCCTACGCCGGGGGGTGGTGCACTGTTTTTT. Translation gives CASSPTPGGGALFF.

This clonotype has just a few counts. The V gene is TRBV7-2, the J gene TRBJ2-1; 8 nucleotides align to TRBD2. Germline V gene lookup returns CDR1 SGHTA and CDR2 FQGNSA. The junction had 4 bases not matched to a gene; V was cut back by 3 bases and J by 3 bases. The length of the CDR3 is 15 residues. The DNA of the CDR3 is TGTGCCAGCAGCTTGGAGCGGGGGTACTACAATGAGCAGTTCTTC. Its translation: CASSLERGYYNEQFF.

This clonotype was observed at least ten times. The chain uses TRBV6-2 or TRBV6-3 and TRBJ1-6; 8 nucleotides match TRBD1. The V and J ends lost 2 bases and 11 bases, in that order; junction bases with no gene match: 5. This CDR3 is 14 amino acids long. Germline V gene sequence: CDR1 MNHEY, CDR2 SVGEGT. CDR3 residues: CASSYGQGTTPLHF. The CDR3 nucleotides are TGTGCCAGCAGTTACGGACAGGGAACGACACCCCTCCACTTT.

This clonotype has just a few counts. This chain joins TRBV7-6 and TRBJ1-2; D gene ambiguous. CDR1 is SGHVS and CDR2 is FNYEAQ in the germline V gene. V was pared by 4 bases and J by 8 bases, with 20 bases between. CDR3 length: 15 residues. This CDR3 is CASSSPSTQGGGYTF. The CDR3 nucleotides are TGTGCCAGCAGCTCGCCCTCGACCCAAGGAGGCGGCTACACCTTC.

This clonotype was detected ten times or more. The V gene is TRBV7-8, the J gene TRBJ2-1, with 8 nucleotides matching TRBD1. CDR1 is SGHVS and CDR2 is FQNEAQ in the germline V gene. V was pared by 5 bases and J by 4 bases, with 10 bases of the junction left unmatched. The CDR3 covers 16 residues. The CDR3 reads CASSPRRQGRYNEQFF. DNA of the CDR3: TGTGCCAGCAGCCCCCGGAGACAGGGGCGGTACAATGAGCAGTTCTTC. Filled out from reference TRBV7-8 and TRBJ2-1, the complete variable domain reads GAGVSQSPRYKVAKRGQDVALRCDPISGHVSLFWYQQALGQGPEFLTYFQNEAQLDKSGLPSDRFFAERPEGSVSTLKIQRTQQEDSAVYLCASSPRRQGRYNEQFFGPGTRLTVL.

For this clonotype: One base away lies a much larger clone, so this may be a sequencing read error. This rearrangement joins TRBV5-4 to TRBJ2-4; the match to TRBD1 covers 9 bases. Germline loops: CDR1 SGHNT, CDR2 YYREEE (reference sequence). The CDR3 spans 16 residues. The CDR3 sequence is CANSLGQGIAKNIQYF. In nucleotides, the CDR3 is TGTGCCAACAGCCTTGGACAGGGGATAGCCAAAAACATTCAGTACTTC.

The table lists this clonotype with many counts. The rearrangement links TRBV6-1 to TRBJ2-7; the match to TRBD1 covers 10 bases. The germline CDR1 and CDR2 sequences are MNHNS and SASEGT. The V gene end was trimmed by 6 bases and the J gene end by 5 bases; junction bases not matched to a gene: 13. The CDR3 sequence is 16 residues long. The CDR3 coding sequence is TGTGCCAGCAGGCCGACCCAGACAGGGGGCTTAAACGAGCAGTACTTC. Its protein product is CASRPTQTGGLNEQYF.